This section outlines one TCR beta chain sequence together with its context. Per germline, CDR1 SGHTS and CDR2 YDEGEE. After removal of 1 base from V and 1 base from J, the junction contained 7 bases not matched to a gene. The CDR3 runs to 17 residues. The method was immunoSEQ multiplex PCR; TCRdb's version includes in-frame clones alone and lacks a portion of them. Among some 270,000 clones listed, 80% to 90% were seen once. This entry is derived from a study of blood T cell repertoires in COVID-19. Sequenced: PBMCs or T cells enriched from blood (not recorded which). This sequence originates from a woman aged 25-40 years who had recovered from COVID-19. The rearrangement uses TRBV5-8 and TRBJ1-1; 10 bases fit TRBD1. CDR3 loop: CASSLWTGGLKNTEAFF. The CDR3 DNA sequence: TGTGCCAGCAGCTTGTGGACAGGGGGGCTCAAGAACACTGAAGCTTTCTTT.